In its sample, the clone carrying this TCR beta chain was seen many times. This entry belongs to a study of human T cells and chemical hapten exposure. Study-wide background: DPC 0.01% went on the upper back by patch test, with reading at 6 days. Slight differences in pooled library volume were the main source of varying TCR yields across samples. Alopecia areata, totalis and universalis patients, mostly female, were included.

Individual cDNA molecules had unique molecular identifiers attached to them by the library. Each CDR3 protein is one row after TCRdb ran MiXCR on the RACE reads. Of approximately 90,000 distinct CDR3 sequences listed, 7.5% to 9.5% are singletons. The time point is: pre-sensitization, week 0. The treatment was: therapeutic diphenylcyclopropenone sensitization with weekly scalp DPC. The CDR3 sequence is 15 residues long. The chain carries TRBV21-1 and TRBJ1-1; the D call of TRBD1 is as the table states it, not checked on the DNA. TRBV21-1 is labeled a pseudogene. The receptor was isolated from a middle-aged man with alopecia areata. Some clones in this sample may be carry-over from other donors' samples. The material was whole blood, obtained in connection with sensitization to the hapten diphenylcyclopropenone (DPC). CDR3 region: CASTWWGDMNTEAFF. The CDR3 DNA sequence: TGTGCCAGCACCTGGTGGGGGGACATGAACACTGAAGCTTTCTTT.